This TCR beta chain appears in the sequencing data of a study of blood T cell repertoires in COVID-19. Whole-study context: COVID-19 samples, acute and convalescent, were from the United States, Italy and Spain.

In the original workflow: Estimation of nucleated cell counts was performed using reference gene primer amplification. Libraries were prepared by immunoSEQ multiplex PCR; TCRdb keeps only in-frame clonotypes and omits some of them. V and J calls and clone size are copied from that table; D and trimming were computed from the DNA. The sample lists tens of thousands of clones; around 87% were seen once. CDR1 and CDR2 from the germline V gene are SGHTA and FQGNSA. The CDR3 runs 15 residues. V lost 2 bases, J lost 0 bases, and 4 bases stayed unmatched. The J gene is TRBJ2-7, the V gene TRBV7-2, with 7 bases matching TRBD1. This TCR was sampled from a human donor in a cohort sampled during active COVID-19. The sequenced material came from peripheral blood. CDR3 protein: CASSLMPGGSYEQYF. The DNA of the CDR3 is TGTGCCAGCAGCTTAATGCCAGGGGGCTCCTACGAGCAGTACTTC.